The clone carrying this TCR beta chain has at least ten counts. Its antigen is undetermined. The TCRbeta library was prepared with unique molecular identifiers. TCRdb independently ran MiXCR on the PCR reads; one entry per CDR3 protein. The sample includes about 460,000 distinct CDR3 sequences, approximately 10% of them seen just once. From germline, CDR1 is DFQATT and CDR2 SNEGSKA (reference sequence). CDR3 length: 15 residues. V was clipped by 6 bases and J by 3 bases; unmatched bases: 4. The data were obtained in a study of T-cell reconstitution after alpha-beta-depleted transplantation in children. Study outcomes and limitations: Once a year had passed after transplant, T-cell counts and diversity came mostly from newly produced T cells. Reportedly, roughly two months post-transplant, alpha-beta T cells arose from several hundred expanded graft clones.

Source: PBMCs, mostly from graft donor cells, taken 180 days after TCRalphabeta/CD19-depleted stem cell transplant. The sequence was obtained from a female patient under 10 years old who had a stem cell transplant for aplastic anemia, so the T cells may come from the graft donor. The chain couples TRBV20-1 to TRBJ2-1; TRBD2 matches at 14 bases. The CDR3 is CSAAGTSGSYNEQFF. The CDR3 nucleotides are TGCAGTGCCGCCGGGACTAGCGGGAGCTACAATGAGCAGTTCTTC.